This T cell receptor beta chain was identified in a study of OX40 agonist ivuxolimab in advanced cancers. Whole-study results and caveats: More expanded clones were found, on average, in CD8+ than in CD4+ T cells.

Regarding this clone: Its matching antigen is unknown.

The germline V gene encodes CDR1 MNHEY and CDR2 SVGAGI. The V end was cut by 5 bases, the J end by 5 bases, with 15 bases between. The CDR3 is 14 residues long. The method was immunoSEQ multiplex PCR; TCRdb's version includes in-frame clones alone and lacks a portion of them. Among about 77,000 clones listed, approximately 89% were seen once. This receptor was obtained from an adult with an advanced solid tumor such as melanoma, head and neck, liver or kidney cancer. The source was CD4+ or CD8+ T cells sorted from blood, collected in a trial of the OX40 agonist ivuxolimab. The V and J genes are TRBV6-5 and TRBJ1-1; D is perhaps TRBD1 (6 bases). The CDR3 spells CASSQGRLRTEAFF. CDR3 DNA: TGTGCCAGCAGTCAGGGGAGGCTGAGAACTGAAGCTTTCTTT.